These 26 T cell receptor beta chains were all obtained from the same sample, sequenced in a study of blood T cell repertoires in COVID-19 (dated by TCRdb to about 2020). The library was obtained by the immunoSEQ multiplex PCR assay. In its TCRdb copy, this immuneACCESS table keeps in-frame sequences only and misses some clones. Where compared with another copy, unresolved V genes explain less than half of these, and the others have no known cause. The sample profile shows hundreds of thousands of clones; 80% to 85% of them were found once. The ten largest clones take up around 12% of the sample. Sequenced input: peripheral blood. The receptors derive from a woman in her sixties with active or convalescent COVID-19.

The chain employs TRBV5-1 and TRBJ2-2; D unclear. The CDR3 consists of 15 residues. Deletions cut 0 bases from V and 2 bases from J, with 8 bases between. Germline CDR1 reads SGHRS; CDR2 reads YFSETQ. CDR3: CASSLGQVNTGELFF. As DNA, the CDR3 is TGCGCCAGCAGCTTGGGTCAGGTCAACACCGGGGAGCTGTTTTTT.

The sample holds a few counts of this clone. CDR3 nucleotides: TGTGCCAGCAGTTACGGGCCGGGACACCCGCAGTTCTTC. Its protein product is CASSYGPGHPQFF. The rearrangement joins TRBV6-5 to TRBJ2-1; D possibly corresponds to TRBD1 (6 bases). The germline V and J ends were trimmed by 2 bases and 12 bases, with 14 bases remaining between them. CDR1 and CDR2 from the germline V gene are MNHEY and SVGAGI. The CDR3 consists of 13 residues.

This clone was counted a single time. V usage is TRBV7-8 and J usage is TRBJ2-5; 9 bases line up with TRBD2. The CDR3 length is 17 residues. Germline assignment: CDR1 SGHVS and CDR2 FQNEAQ. With 7 bases clipped from V and 1 base from J, the junction kept 13 bases outside the gene matches. The CDR3 region is CASTLSGGGAPQETQYF. For the CDR3, the DNA is TGTGCCAGCACCCTATCGGGCGGGGGGGCCCCCCAAGAGACCCAGTACTTC.

The V gene is TRBV7-2, the J gene TRBJ1-2, with 7 bases aligning to TRBD1. Unmatched junction bases numbered 8, after V lost 4 bases and J lost 3 bases. This CDR3 comprises 15 residues. CDR1 and CDR2 from the germline V gene are SGHTA and FQGNSA. Written as DNA, the CDR3 is TGTGCCAGCAGCTCGTATCATGGACAGGACTATGGCTACACCTTC. It encodes CASSSYHGQDYGYTF.

This clone came up once. In nucleotides, the CDR3 is TGTGCCAGCAGCCAAGATGCAGGGTATTCATACGAGCAGTACTTC. This gives the protein CASSQDAGYSYEQYF. The chain uses TRBV14 and TRBJ2-7; TRBD1 is a possible D gene (5 bases). Trimming removed 0 bases at V and 4 bases at J, with 13 bases between. The CDR3 extends over 15 amino acids. CDR1 is SGHDN, CDR2 FVKESK, per germline.

The chain recombines TRBV12-3 or TRBV12-4 with TRBJ1-4; D call uncertain. CDR3 length: 11 residues. V lost 6 bases and J 7 bases, leaving 6 bases between the germline ends. The DNA of the CDR3 is TGTGCCAGCAGCCTACGTGAAAAACTGTTTTTT. Amino acid sequence: CASSLREKLFF.

This clone has a single count. V is TRBV6-5 and J is TRBJ1-2; perhaps TRBD1 as D (5 bases). Trimming shortened V by 5 bases and J by 6 bases, and 7 bases separated the two germline ends. Per the germline V gene, CDR1 is MNHEY and CDR2 is SVGAGI. The CDR3 length is 11 residues. The CDR3 sequence is CASSQGNGYTF. The DNA for the CDR3 is TGTGCCAGCAGTCAGGGAAATGGCTACACCTTC.

This chain joins TRBV7-9 and TRBJ2-1, with D perhaps matching TRBD2 (6 bases). V lost 5 bases, J lost 0 bases, and 17 bases lay in between. Germline CDR1 and CDR2: SEHNR and FQNEAQ (reference sequence). The CDR3 totals 17 residues. The CDR3 region is CASSPRSGRGSYNEQFF. CDR3 coding DNA: TGTGCCAGCAGCCCCCGTTCTGGGCGGGGCTCCTACAATGAGCAGTTCTTC.

The chain couples TRBV24-1 to TRBJ1-2; 8 nucleotides match TRBD1. This CDR3 region has 13 residues. After removal of 4 bases from V and 6 bases from J, the junction contained 3 bases not matched to a gene. Germline V gene data show CDR1 as KGHDR and CDR2 as SFDVKD. CDR3 residues: CATSDGQGDGYTF. CDR3 DNA sequence: TGTGCCACCAGTGACGGACAGGGCGATGGCTACACCTTC.

V usage is TRBV9 and J usage is TRBJ1-6; no reliable D call. Trimming took 0 bases from V and 4 from J, leaving 5 bases between them. CDR3 length equals 14 residues. CDR1 SGDLS and CDR2 YYNGEE come from the germline V gene. The CDR3 loop reads CASSVGDYNSPLHF. The CDR3 bases are TGTGCCAGCAGCGTAGGCGATTATAATTCACCCCTCCACTTT.

This clone came up once. The chain employs TRBV19 and TRBJ1-5, with a weak D call TRBD1 (6 bases). Germline V CDR1 and CDR2: LNHDA, SQIVND (reference sequence). With 7 bases removed from V and 1 base from J, the gap between germline ends came to 11 bases. The CDR3 totals 14 residues. The CDR3 spells CASIPGHSNQPQHF. The CDR3 DNA follows: TGTGCCAGTATCCCGGGACACAGCAATCAGCCCCAGCATTTT.

This clone was seen more than once but under ten times. The chain carries TRBV19 and TRBJ1-4, with a tentative D call TRBD1 (5 bases). Germline-derived CDR1 and CDR2 are LNHDA and SQIVND (reference sequence). Trimming removed 9 bases from V and 0 bases from J, with 14 bases in between. The CDR3 contains 15 residues. The CDR3 bases are TGTGCCAGCATCCCCAGGGCCGCAACTAATGAAAAACTGTTTTTT. It translates to CASIPRAATNEKLFF.

The chain is built from TRBV2 and TRBJ1-5, with 8 positions matching TRBD1. The CDR3 length is 15 residues. The trim removed 4 bases at V and 6 bases at J, leaving 8 bases unmatched. Germline V gene lookup returns CDR1 SNHLY and CDR2 FYNNEI. The CDR3 loop reads CASSAWQGAGQPQHF. CDR3 coding DNA: TGTGCCAGCAGTGCCTGGCAGGGGGCGGGTCAGCCCCAGCATTTT.

A single count supports this clone. The V call is TRBV5-1, the J call TRBJ2-4, with D possibly matching TRBD2 (5 bases). Germline V gene lookup returns CDR1 SGHRS and CDR2 YFSETQ. The CDR3 extends over 16 amino acids. V gave up 0 bases and J gave up 0 bases, with 10 bases separating them. The CDR3 sequence: CASSLVGGQAKNIQYF. CDR3 bases: TGCGCCAGCAGCTTGGTCGGAGGCCAAGCCAAAAACATTCAGTACTTC.

The rearrangement joins TRBV2 to TRBJ2-1; a weak D match, TRBD1 (6 bases). V gave up 11 bases and J gave up 4 bases, with 15 bases separating them. Germline values: CDR1 SNHLY, CDR2 FYNNEI. This CDR3 spans 13 amino acids. The CDR3 protein is CAFLDSLYNEQFF. CDR3 bases: TGTGCCTTTCTGGACAGCTTATACAATGAGCAGTTCTTC. The variable domain in full, with the rest retrieved from reference TRBV2 and TRBJ2-1, is EPEVTQTPSHQVTQMGQEVILRCVPISNHLYFYWYRQILGQKVEFLVSFYNNEISEKSEIFDDQFSVERPDGSNFTLKIRSTKLEDSAMYFCAFLDSLYNEQFFGPGTRLTVL.

The genes are TRBV4-1 and TRBJ1-5; no firm D call. Germline CDR1 MGHRA, CDR2 YSYEKL. CDR3 length equals 17 residues. Trimming shortened V by 1 base and J by 1 base, and 14 bases separated the two germline ends. The CDR3 loop is CASSQAAGYLSNQPQHF. The CDR3 nucleotides are TGCGCCAGCAGCCAAGCCGCGGGGTACCTAAGCAATCAGCCCCAGCATTTT.

The V gene is TRBV5-1, the J gene TRBJ1-2; D unclear. CDR3 size: 12 residues. The germline V and J ends were trimmed by 0 bases and 4 bases, with 4 bases remaining between them. Germline V CDR1 and CDR2: SGHRS, YFSETQ. CDR3 loop: CASSLASYGYTF. The CDR3 DNA sequence: TGCGCCAGCAGCTTGGCCAGCTATGGCTACACCTTC.

The rearrangement joins TRBV5-1 to TRBJ2-2; TRBD2 matches at 7 bases. V lost 2 bases, J lost 0 bases, and 10 bases stayed unmatched. Germline V gene data show CDR1 as SGHRS and CDR2 as YFSETQ. This CDR3 comprises 18 residues. In DNA form, the CDR3 reads TGCGCCAGCAGCTTCCCCATCACTAGCGTCCCGAACACCGGGGAGCTGTTTTTT. Translating it yields CASSFPITSVPNTGELFF.

The rearrangement uses TRBV6-5 and TRBJ2-3; 10 bases fit TRBD2. The CDR3 runs 14 residues. The germline gives CDR1 MNHEY, CDR2 SVGAGI. With V trimmed by 8 bases and J by 6 bases, 8 bases remained unmatched. The CDR3 sequence: CASRSGGASDTQYF. CDR3 coding DNA: TGTGCCAGCCGGAGCGGGGGGGCCTCTGATACGCAGTATTTT.

The chain combines TRBV6-5 with TRBJ1-2; maybe TRBD1 (5 bases). Germline loops: CDR1 MNHEY, CDR2 SVGAGI. Trimming took off 0 bases at V and 3 bases at J, with 11 bases between the two ends. CDR3 length equals 15 residues. CDR3 in amino acids: CASSYSEGEDYGYTF. CDR3 in DNA: TGTGCCAGCAGTTACTCGGAAGGGGAAGACTATGGCTACACCTTC.

This chain's CDR3 is CASSLQGRPPLYGYTF. The CDR3 nucleotides are TGCGCCAGCAGCTTACAGGGTCGACCCCCTCTCTATGGCTACACCTTC. The V call is TRBV5-1, the J call TRBJ1-2; a possible D gene is TRBD1 (6 bases). The ends were cut back, 2 bases at V and 4 bases at J, with 18 bases in the middle. This CDR3 spans 16 amino acids. Germline CDR1 reads SGHRS; CDR2 reads YFSETQ.

The chain is built from TRBV5-1 and TRBJ2-3, with TRBD2 matching 14 bases. This CDR3 region has 16 residues. J was trimmed by 5 bases and V by 3 bases; bases with no gene match: 5. CDR1 and CDR2 (germline): SGHRS, YFSETQ. This CDR3 is CASSSTSGGAGDTQYF. Written as DNA, the CDR3 is TGCGCCAGCAGCTCGACTAGCGGGGGGGCCGGAGATACGCAGTATTTT.

This chain uses TRBV5-6 with TRBJ2-5; D perhaps matches TRBD1 (6 bases). The length of the CDR3 is 16 residues. The V and J ends lost 4 bases and 3 bases respectively, with 19 bases between them. Germline V gives CDR1 SGHDT, CDR2 YYEEEE. The CDR3 DNA follows: TGTGCCAGCAGCGAGGGCACAGGGTTTGGCGAAGAGACCCAGTACTTC. Translated, it gives CASSEGTGFGEETQYF.

This CDR3 is CASSSQGGVNEKLFF. CDR3 nucleotides: TGTGCCAGCAGTTCCCAGGGGGGAGTAAATGAAAAACTGTTTTTT. The genes are TRBV28 and TRBJ1-4; 7 bases align to TRBD1. V lost 4 bases, J lost 5 bases, and 7 bases stayed unmatched. CDR1 and CDR2 (germline): MDHEN, SYDVKM. This CDR3 comprises 15 residues.

The chain carries TRBV10-3 and TRBJ2-7, with 10 nucleotides matching TRBD1. The ends lost 10 bases at V and 6 bases at J; junction bases unmatched: 9. Germline assignment: CDR1 ENHRY and CDR2 SYGVKD. The CDR3 extends over 13 amino acids. CDR3 protein: CASSGTGEGEQYF. The CDR3 DNA reads as TGTGCCAGCTCCGGGACAGGGGAAGGCGAGCAGTACTTC.

This chain connects TRBV6-5 to TRBJ2-7; TRBD1 is a possible D gene (5 bases). With 6 bases removed from V and 4 bases from J, the gap between germline ends came to 19 bases. The length of the CDR3 is 15 residues. CDR1 is MNHEY and CDR2 is SVGAGI in the germline V gene. CDR3 sequence reads: CASSPPGQAGYEQYF. The CDR3 nucleotides read TGTGCCAGCAGCCCACCTGGACAAGCCGGGTACGAGCAGTACTTC.